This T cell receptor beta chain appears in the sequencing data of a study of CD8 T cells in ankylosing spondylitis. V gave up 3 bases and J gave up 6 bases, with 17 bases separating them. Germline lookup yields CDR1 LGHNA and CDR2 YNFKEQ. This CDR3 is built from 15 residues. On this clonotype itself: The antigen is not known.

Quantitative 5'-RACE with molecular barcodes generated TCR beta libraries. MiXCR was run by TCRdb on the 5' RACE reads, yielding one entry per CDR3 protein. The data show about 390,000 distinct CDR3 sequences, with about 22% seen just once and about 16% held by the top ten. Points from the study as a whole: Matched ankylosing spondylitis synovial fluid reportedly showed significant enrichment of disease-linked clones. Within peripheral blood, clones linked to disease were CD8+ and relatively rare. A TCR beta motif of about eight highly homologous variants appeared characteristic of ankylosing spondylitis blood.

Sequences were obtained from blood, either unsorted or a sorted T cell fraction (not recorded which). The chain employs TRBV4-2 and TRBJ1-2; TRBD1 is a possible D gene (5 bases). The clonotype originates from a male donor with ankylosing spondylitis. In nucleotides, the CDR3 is TGTGCCAGCAGCCAGGGGGGACGGCATCCGGATGGCTACACCTTC. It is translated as CASSQGGRHPDGYTF.